This T cell receptor (beta chain) stems from a study of CD4+ T cells in melanoma. Study-level findings and limits: Diverse differentiation states were reported for melanoma neoantigen-specific CD4+ T cells. A reported correlation linked neoantigen-specific CD4+ T cells to CD8+, macrophage and B cell function.

The CDR3 length is 15 residues. Germline CDR1 is SGHVS and CDR2 is FQNEAQ. TCRdb's table, derived via immunoSEQ multiplex PCR, lists solely in-frame clones and lacks some. The sample yields about 14,000 clones, 68% seen once. In regard to this clone: As yet, its antigen is unknown. The junction departs from the called germline gene at one end, perhaps through a read error.

The chain joins TRBV7-8 to TRBJ2-7; 11 bases are shared with TRBD2. The source is a human donor with melanoma. Sequencing was carried out using cells from a culture (not recorded whether cultured in vitro). The CDR3 loop is CASSRLAGGSFEQYF. CDR3 in DNA: TGTGCCAGCAGCAGATTAGCGGGGGGGTCCTTCGAGCAGTACTTC.